This T cell receptor beta chain was sequenced in a study of molecular identifiers for immune sequencing clone quantification. Whole-study findings and limits: Clones that exceeded 20 RNA copies held over 98% of effector molecules, yet under 1% in naive cells.

The germline V gene has CDR1 MGHRA and CDR2 YSYEKL. V was cut by 1 base and J by 6 bases, with 14 bases left in between. The CDR3 runs to 15 residues. To note about this clonotype: Its matching antigen is unknown.

Previously reported methods and listed TCR primers produced the bulk TCR libraries. MiXCR, applied by TCRdb to the PCR reads, yields one record per CDR3 protein. This table holds hundreds of thousands of distinct CDR3 sequences, around 25% found once. With 10%, 30% or 50% of RNA, about 20,000 to 1,000,000 naive CD8 T cells were sequenced. Based on a CD8+CD4-CCR7+CD45RA+ profile, naive CD8 T cells were sorted. This TCR came from a human donor in good health. Some libraries in this study had Jurkat cell RNA spiked in. The V and J genes are TRBV4-1 and TRBJ2-3, with unresolved D. What was sequenced was naive CD8+ T cells from blood, with Jurkat cell RNA spiked in. Subset in this sample: FACS-sorted CD8+CD4-CCR7+CD45RA+ naive T cells. The DNA of the CDR3 is TGCGCCAGCAGCCAAGGTAGTCAAACCGGGGATACGCAGTATTTT. Protein: CASSQGSQTGDTQYF.